Below are 14 T cell receptor beta chains sequenced from a single sample in a study of spatial heterogeneity in lung cancer. Indicated time point: blood at routine non-recurrence follow-up after resection. TCRdb redid the calling of the 5' RACE reads with MiXCR, one entry per CDR3 protein. Of around 44,000 distinct CDR3 sequences in the sample, more than 9% were seen once. The starting material was PBMCs, obtained at follow-up. The receptors originated from a female donor with early-stage non-small cell lung cancer.

This clonotype has only a few counts. This sequence joins TRBV5-1 and TRBJ2-1; D gene uncertain. The CDR3 covers 12 residues. V lost 4 bases, J lost 3 bases, and 5 bases lay in between. Germline values: CDR1 SGHRS, CDR2 YFSETQ. The CDR3 reads CASSLNYNEQFF. CDR3 in DNA: TGCGCCAGCAGCCTAAACTACAATGAGCAGTTCTTC.

This clonotype was detected many times. The chain uses TRBV10-3 and TRBJ1-5; D gene ambiguous. V gave up 2 bases and J gave up 0 bases, with 5 bases separating them. The CDR3 totals 14 residues. The germline gives CDR1 ENHRY, CDR2 SYGVKD. CDR3 coding DNA: TGTGCCATCAGTGAGCAATATAGCAATCAGCCCCAGCATTTT. It is translated as CAISEQYSNQPQHF.

This clonotype showed up many times. The chain carries TRBV29-1 and TRBJ1-2; weak D call: TRBD1 (6 bases). The CDR3 totals 13 residues. The V end lost 7 bases, the J end lost 5 bases, and 17 bases lay between the germline ends. Per germline, CDR1 SQVTM and CDR2 ANQGSEA. The CDR3 coding sequence is TGCAGCGCCCCGGACAGAATAGGGTATGGCTACACCTTC. Translated: CSAPDRIGYGYTF.

In this sample, this clonotype turned up many times. The chain links TRBV19 to TRBJ2-4; D gene ambiguous. V was shortened by 5 bases and J by 9 bases, with 11 bases between the two germline ends. CDR3 length: 12 residues. Germline assignment: CDR1 LNHDA and CDR2 SQIVND (reference sequence). The CDR3 loop reads CASSVRRGIQYF. The CDR3, as DNA: TGTGCCAGTAGTGTCAGAAGAGGCATTCAGTACTTC.

The sample holds many counts of this clonotype. The chain is built from TRBV5-5 and TRBJ2-3; 9 bases agree with TRBD2. With 0 bases clipped from V and 6 bases from J, the junction kept 5 bases outside the gene matches. This CDR3 has 15 amino acids. CDR1 and CDR2 from the germline V gene are SGHKS and YYEKEE (reference sequence). The CDR3 DNA reads as TGTGCCAGCAGCTTGGAGGGACTAGCCGTGGATACGCAGTATTTT. Protein product: CASSLEGLAVDTQYF.

This clonotype was detected a few times. A junction end diverges from the germline sequence, so it may reflect a read error. The chain uses TRBV28 and TRBJ1-2; TRBD1 matches at 7 bases. The CDR3 covers 14 residues. Germline V gives CDR1 MDHEN, CDR2 SYDVKM. The CDR3 bases are TGTGCCAGCAGCTTAGGGACAGCTAAATATGGCTACACCTTC. Translation: CASSLGTAKYGYTF.

In this sample, this clonotype turned up a few times. The gene calls are TRBV7-9 and TRBJ1-2; tentative D call: TRBD1 (5 bases). The CDR3 contains 14 residues. The ends were cut back, 0 bases at V and 7 bases at J, with 12 bases in the middle. CDR1 SEHNR and CDR2 FQNEAQ come from the germline V gene (reference sequence). CDR3 amino acids: CASSLAKGGAGYTF. As DNA, the CDR3 is TGTGCCAGCAGCTTAGCAAAAGGTGGGGCTGGCTACACCTTC.

Ten or more counts support this clonotype. The chain joins TRBV19 to TRBJ2-7; D uncertain. This CDR3 is built from 13 residues. The germline V gene encodes CDR1 LNHDA and CDR2 SQIVND (reference sequence). The V end was cut by 3 bases, the J end by 8 bases, with 14 bases between. CDR3 residues: CASSISAVDQQYF. As DNA, the CDR3 is TGTGCCAGTAGTATTAGTGCCGTTGATCAGCAGTACTTC.

The rearrangement links TRBV4-1 to TRBJ2-2, with TRBD2 matching 8 bases. Germline V gene sequence: CDR1 MGHRA, CDR2 YSYEKL. Trimming cost V 4 bases and J 2 bases; bases outside gene matches: 9. This CDR3 has 17 amino acids. The CDR3 DNA reads TGCGCCAGCAGCCCCCCCGGGGGGGGGCTTAACACCGGGGAGCTGTTTTTT. Amino acids: CASSPPGGGLNTGELFF.

Concerning this clonotype itself: Being one base from a much bigger clone, this may be a read error. The chain links TRBV13 to TRBJ2-1, with D uncertain. Germline CDR1 PRHDT, CDR2 FYEKMQ (reference sequence). CDR3 length equals 16 residues. Deletions cut 5 bases from V and 0 bases from J, with 14 bases between. The CDR3, as DNA: TGTGCCAGCAGCCTCCGGTCGAGCCCCTCCTACAATGAGCAGTTCTTC. Translation: CASSLRSSPSYNEQFF.

This clonotype was seen a few times. The chain is built from TRBV28 and TRBJ1-5; D is perhaps TRBD1 (6 bases). Trimming shortened V by 7 bases and J by 11 bases, and 15 bases separated the two germline ends. The CDR3 covers 12 residues. Germline lookup yields CDR1 MDHEN and CDR2 SYDVKM. CDR3 region: CASTLPRGAQHF. For the CDR3, the DNA is TGTGCCAGCACCCTTCCAAGGGGGGCCCAGCATTTT.

This clonotype was seen only a few times. The chain employs TRBV28 and TRBJ2-7; D remains unclear. The CDR3 is made up of 12 amino acids. Between the trimmed V and J ends, which lost 5 bases and 5 bases, there was a span of 10 bases. Germline CDR1 is MDHEN and CDR2 is SYDVKM. DNA for the CDR3: TGTGCCAGCAGTGTTAACGGCCACGAGCAGTACTTC. Protein product: CASSVNGHEQYF. Full variable domain (outside the CDR3, taken from reference TRBV28 and TRBJ2-7): DVKVTQSSRYLVKRTGEKVFLECVQDMDHENMFWYRQDPGLGLRLIYFSYDVKMKEKGDIPEGYSVSREKKERFSLILESASTNQTSMYLCASSVNGHEQYFGPGTRLTVT.

The rearrangement joins TRBV6-6 to TRBJ1-2; D perhaps matches TRBD1 (5 bases). Germline lookup yields CDR1 MNHNY and CDR2 SVGAGI (reference sequence). This CDR3 has 19 amino acids. Trimming left V 2 bases short and J 0 bases short, with 22 bases between. CDR3 in amino acids: CASSYATGQGRLANYGYTF. CDR3 coding DNA: TGTGCCAGCAGTTACGCAACGGGGCAGGGTAGACTAGCTAACTATGGCTACACCTTC.

At least ten counts were recorded for this clonotype. The chain uses TRBV10-3 and TRBJ2-3, with TRBD2 as a possible D gene (6 bases). The ends were cut back, 0 bases at V and 9 bases at J, with 16 bases in the middle. The CDR3 extends over 15 amino acids. CDR1 ENHRY and CDR2 SYGVKD come from the germline V gene. Here the CDR3 DNA reads TGTGCCATCAGTGAGTCGACCCTAGCGTCTGGCACGCAGTATTTT. Its protein product is CAISESTLASGTQYF.